The 19 T cell receptor beta chains presented below share a single source sample, sequenced in a study of T cell changes during pregnancy in multiple sclerosis. The assay was immunoSEQ multiplex PCR, and TCRdb's table has in-frame clones only and misses some. The top ten hold 1.5% of the sample, which has more than 80,000 clones, 92% seen once. The sample in question was peripheral blood, obtained in the first trimester of pregnancy. The receptors were gathered from a female donor with multiple sclerosis, enrolled in a pregnancy study.

The genes are TRBV20-1 and TRBJ2-1, with a weak D call TRBD2 (5 bases). This CDR3 spans 11 amino acids. From germline, CDR1 is DFQATT and CDR2 SNEGSKA (reference sequence). V was clipped by 2 bases and J by 10 bases, with 9 bases between them. CDR3 DNA: TGCAGTGCTAGAAAATCGGGGGAGCAGTTCTTC. Its translation is CSARKSGEQFF.

The gene calls are TRBV19 and TRBJ2-1; D might be TRBD2 (7 bases). This CDR3 region has 14 residues. V shed 5 bases and J shed 6 bases, with 14 bases lying between them. Germline V lookup: CDR1 LNHDA, CDR2 SQIVND (reference sequence). The CDR3 reads CASSGGGIGNEQFF. The CDR3 DNA reads TGTGCCAGTAGTGGCGGGGGCATCGGCAATGAGCAGTTCTTC.

This clone was seen just once. The V gene is TRBV28, the J gene TRBJ2-7; the match to TRBD2 covers 7 bases. V shed 8 bases and J 3 bases; nucleotides not matched to a gene: 10. Germline V gene sequence: CDR1 MDHEN, CDR2 SYDVKM. The CDR3 spans 14 residues. The DNA of the CDR3 is TGTGCCAGCCAGCCGGTTGGGGAGGGCTACGAGCAGTACTTC. This sequence encodes CASQPVGEGYEQYF.

The V gene is TRBV9, the J gene TRBJ1-2; D is possibly TRBD1 (5 bases). Trimming removed 4 bases from V and 8 bases from J, with 12 bases in between. The CDR3 is made up of 12 amino acids. Germline V gene lookup returns CDR1 SGDLS and CDR2 YYNGEE. The CDR3 bases are TGTGCCAGCAGCCCCCGGGGGAACGGCTACACCTTC. It specifies CASSPRGNGYTF.

The genes are TRBV30 and TRBJ1-1; unclear D gene. V lost 4 bases and J 0 bases, leaving 9 bases between the germline ends. The CDR3 has 13 amino acids. Germline CDR1 and CDR2: GTSNPN and SVGIG (reference sequence). In DNA, the CDR3 is TGTGCCTGGAAATACGCTATGAACACTGAAGCTTTCTTT. It is translated as CAWKYAMNTEAFF. Full variable domain (rest looked up from reference TRBV30 and TRBJ1-1): SQTIHQWPATLVQPVGSPLSLECTVEGTSNPNLYWYRQAAGRGLQLLFYSVGIGQISSEVPQNLSASRPQDRQFILSSKKLLLSDSGFYLCAWKYAMNTEAFFGQGTRLTVV.

This clone was detected once. The chain couples TRBV29-1 to TRBJ2-7, with a possible D match to TRBD1 (6 bases). The CDR3 has 11 residues. V was clipped by 2 bases and J by 7 bases, with 9 bases between them. Germline assignment: CDR1 SQVTM and CDR2 ANQGSEA. The CDR3 DNA sequence: TGCAGCGTTGAACTGACAGGTGAGCAGTACTTC. This sequence encodes CSVELTGEQYF.

This rearrangement joins TRBV29-1 to TRBJ1-3; D remains unclear. Germline V CDR1 and CDR2: SQVTM, ANQGSEA. V was trimmed by 0 bases and J by 0 bases, leaving 9 bases between them. The CDR3 has 15 amino acids. This CDR3 is CSVEDLRSSGNTIYF. Written as DNA, the CDR3 is TGCAGCGTTGAAGATCTACGGTCCTCTGGAAACACCATATATTTT.

In this sample, this clone turned up a few times. The gene calls are TRBV7-7 and TRBJ2-2; weak D call: TRBD2 (6 bases). Germline-derived CDR1 and CDR2 are SSHAT and FNYEAQ (reference sequence). V shed 5 bases and J shed 6 bases, with 16 bases lying between them. The CDR3 has 15 residues. The CDR3 coding sequence is TGTGCCAGCAGCCCGGAAGCGGGCCTAGCCGGGGAGCTGTTTTTT. Residues: CASSPEAGLAGELFF. The variable domain in full, with the rest retrieved from reference TRBV7-7 and TRBJ2-2, is GAGVSQSPRYKVTKRGQDVTLRCDPISSHATLYWYQQALGQGPEFLTYFNYEAQPDKSGLPSDRFSAERPEGSISTLTIQRTEQRDSAMYRCASSPEAGLAGELFFGEGSRLTVL.

This chain uses TRBV30 with TRBJ2-7; 8 bases match TRBD1. Germline V gene lookup returns CDR1 GTSNPN and CDR2 SVGIG (reference sequence). Germline trimming cut 3 bases from V and 5 bases from J; bases unmatched to any gene: 6. The CDR3 length is 13 residues. The CDR3 DNA follows: TGTGCCTGGAGCGGACAGGGAGGAGACGAGCAGTACTTC. Protein: CAWSGQGGDEQYF.

The V call is TRBV2, the J call TRBJ2-1; TRBD2 matches at 7 bases. CDR3 length: 14 amino acids. Germline V gene sequence: CDR1 SNHLY, CDR2 FYNNEI. Trimming removed 5 bases from V and 6 bases from J; junction bases left unmatched: 7. CDR3 region: CASSLSGVGNEQFF. The CDR3 DNA reads as TGTGCCAGCAGTCTCAGCGGGGTAGGCAATGAGCAGTTCTTC. The full variable domain, rest sourced from reference TRBV2 and TRBJ2-1, is EPEVTQTPSHQVTQMGQEVILRCVPISNHLYFYWYRQILGQKVEFLVSFYNNEISEKSEIFDDQFSVERPDGSNFTLKIRSTKLEDSAMYFCASSLSGVGNEQFFGPGTRLTVL.

This sequence joins TRBV28 and TRBJ2-7, with 9 bases lining up with TRBD1. Germline V lookup: CDR1 MDHEN, CDR2 SYDVKM. The CDR3 loop spans 15 amino acids. Trimming removed 6 bases from V and 3 bases from J; junction bases left unmatched: 9. The CDR3 spells CASRPGQGPYYEQYF. CDR3 nucleotides: TGTGCCAGCAGACCAGGACAGGGGCCCTACTACGAGCAGTACTTC.

The chain couples TRBV27 to TRBJ1-5; TRBD1 agrees at 11 bases. The germline gives CDR1 MNHEY, CDR2 SMNVEV (reference sequence). V dropped 8 bases and J dropped 6; count of bases not matched to a gene: 3. This CDR3 has 13 amino acids. CDR3 in DNA: TGTGCCAGCTCGGACAGGGGGCCTCAGCCCCAGCATTTT. It yields the protein CASSDRGPQPQHF.

The chain's CDR3 is CASTSSGYGYTF. The CDR3 bases are TGTGCCAGCACATCGTCGGGCTATGGCTACACCTTC. V gene TRBV27 combines with J gene TRBJ1-2; D unresolved. Between the trimmed V and J ends, which lost 7 bases and 4 bases, there was a span of 10 bases. Germline CDR1 and CDR2: MNHEY and SMNVEV (reference sequence). The CDR3 is 12 amino acids.

The chain uses TRBV27 and TRBJ2-1; the D is unclear. The CDR3 contains 14 residues. Between the trimmed V and J ends, which lost 2 bases and 3 bases, there was a span of 8 bases. Germline CDR1 reads MNHEY; CDR2 reads SMNVEV (reference sequence). The CDR3 sequence is CASSLPHGYNEQFF. The CDR3 DNA follows: TGTGCCAGCAGTTTACCCCACGGCTACAATGAGCAGTTCTTC.

The rearrangement uses TRBV6-1 and TRBJ2-7; 7 bases match TRBD1. The germline V gene encodes CDR1 MNHNS and CDR2 SASEGT. V shed 6 bases and J 0 bases; nucleotides not matched to a gene: 5. This CDR3 is built from 14 residues. This CDR3 is CASRGTVTSYEQYF. Written as DNA, the CDR3 is TGTGCCAGCAGGGGGACAGTAACCTCCTACGAGCAGTACTTC.

This chain uses TRBV2 with TRBJ1-1; TRBD1 is a possible D gene (6 bases). Germline V gene sequence: CDR1 SNHLY, CDR2 FYNNEI. The CDR3 loop spans 15 amino acids. The V end lost 6 bases, the J end lost 1 base, and 15 bases lay between the germline ends. CDR3 loop: CASSPPRGSNTEAFF. CDR3 bases: TGTGCCAGCAGCCCCCCCAGGGGATCGAACACTGAAGCTTTCTTT.

The chain has TRBV27 and TRBJ1-1, with TRBD1 matching 9 bases. Germline V gene sequence: CDR1 MNHEY, CDR2 SMNVEV (reference sequence). The CDR3 extends over 13 amino acids. The junction had 6 bases not matched to a gene; V was cut back by 2 bases and J by 11 bases. CDR3 protein: CASSLTGTGMAFF. In DNA form, the CDR3 reads TGTGCCAGCAGTTTAACGGGGACAGGGATGGCTTTCTTT.

This chain links TRBV4-1 with TRBJ2-3; TRBD2 agrees at 14 bases. V lost 3 bases to trimming and J lost 6 bases; unmatched junction nucleotides: 5. From germline, CDR1 is MGHRA and CDR2 YSYEKL. The CDR3 has 16 amino acids. The CDR3 DNA is TGCGCCAGCAGCCATCCGGGACTAGCGGGAGCTGATACGCAGTATTTT. It encodes CASSHPGLAGADTQYF.

This sequence joins TRBV5-1 and TRBJ1-1, with D perhaps TRBD1 (6 bases). Trimming cost V 3 bases and J 2 bases, with 11 bases left between them. Germline V CDR1 and CDR2: SGHRS, YFSETQ. The CDR3 is 14 residues long. The CDR3 region has the DNA TGCGCCAGCAGCTCTCCACAGGGTAACACTGAAGCTTTCTTT. Translating it yields CASSSPQGNTEAFF.